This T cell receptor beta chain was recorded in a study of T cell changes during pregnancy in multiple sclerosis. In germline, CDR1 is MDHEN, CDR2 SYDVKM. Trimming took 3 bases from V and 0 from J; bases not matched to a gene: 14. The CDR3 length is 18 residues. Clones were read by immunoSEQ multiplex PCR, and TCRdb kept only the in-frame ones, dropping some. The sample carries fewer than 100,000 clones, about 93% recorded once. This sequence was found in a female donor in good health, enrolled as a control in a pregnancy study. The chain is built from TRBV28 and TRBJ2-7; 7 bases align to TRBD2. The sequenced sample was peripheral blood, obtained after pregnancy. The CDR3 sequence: CASSFDPGLAEISYEQYF. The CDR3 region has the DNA TGTGCCAGCAGTTTTGACCCGGGGCTAGCGGAGATCTCCTACGAGCAGTACTTC.